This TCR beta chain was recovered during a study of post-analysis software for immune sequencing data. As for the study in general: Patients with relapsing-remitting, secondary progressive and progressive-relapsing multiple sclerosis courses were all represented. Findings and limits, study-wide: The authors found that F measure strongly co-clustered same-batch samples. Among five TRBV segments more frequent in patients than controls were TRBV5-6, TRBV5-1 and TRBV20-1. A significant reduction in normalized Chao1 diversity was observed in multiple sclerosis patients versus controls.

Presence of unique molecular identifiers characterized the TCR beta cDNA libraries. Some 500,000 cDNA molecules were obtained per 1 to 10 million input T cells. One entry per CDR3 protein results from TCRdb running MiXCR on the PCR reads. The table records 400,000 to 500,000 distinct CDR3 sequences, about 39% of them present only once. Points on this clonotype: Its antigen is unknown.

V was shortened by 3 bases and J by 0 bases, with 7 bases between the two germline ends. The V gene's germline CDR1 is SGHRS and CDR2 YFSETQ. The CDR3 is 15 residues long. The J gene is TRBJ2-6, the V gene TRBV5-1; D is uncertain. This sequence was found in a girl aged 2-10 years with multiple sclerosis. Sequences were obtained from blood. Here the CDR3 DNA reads TGCGCCAGCAGCTCCATAAGCTCTGGGGCCAACGTCCTGACTTTC. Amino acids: CASSSISSGANVLTF.